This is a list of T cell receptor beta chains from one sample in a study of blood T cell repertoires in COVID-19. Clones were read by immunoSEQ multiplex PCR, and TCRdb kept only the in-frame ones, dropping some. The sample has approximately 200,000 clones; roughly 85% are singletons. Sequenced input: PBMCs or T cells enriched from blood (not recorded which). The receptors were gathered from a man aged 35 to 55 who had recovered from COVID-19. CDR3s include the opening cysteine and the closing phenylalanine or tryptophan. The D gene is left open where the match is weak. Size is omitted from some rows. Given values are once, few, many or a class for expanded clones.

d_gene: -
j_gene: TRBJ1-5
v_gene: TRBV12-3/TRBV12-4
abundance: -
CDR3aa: CASRTGLGPQHF
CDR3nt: TGTGCCAGCAGAACAGGGTTAGGGCCCCAGCATTTT

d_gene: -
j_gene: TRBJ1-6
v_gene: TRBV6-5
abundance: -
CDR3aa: CASSYTSSNSPLHF
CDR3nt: TGTGCCAGCAGTTACACGTCCAGTAATTCACCCCTCCACTTT

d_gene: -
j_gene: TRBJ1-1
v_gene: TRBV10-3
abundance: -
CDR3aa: CAISENSNTEAFF
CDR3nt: TGTGCCATCAGTGAGAACAGCAACACTGAAGCTTTCTTT

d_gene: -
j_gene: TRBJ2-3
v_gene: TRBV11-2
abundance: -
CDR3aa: CASSLVLGVKSTDTQYF
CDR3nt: TGTGCCAGCAGCTTAGTTTTAGGGGTGAAGAGCACAGATACGCAGTATTTT

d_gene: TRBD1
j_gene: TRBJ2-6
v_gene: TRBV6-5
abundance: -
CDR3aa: CASRPQGAGANVLTF
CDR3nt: TGTGCCAGCAGACCACAGGGGGCTGGGGCCAACGTCCTGACTTTC

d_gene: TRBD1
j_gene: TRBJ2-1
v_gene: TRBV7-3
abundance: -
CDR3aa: CASSSDRGLSNEQFF
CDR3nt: TGTGCCAGCAGCTCCGACAGGGGGCTTTCCAATGAGCAGTTCTTC

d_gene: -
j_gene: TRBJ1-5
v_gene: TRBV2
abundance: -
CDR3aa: CASGWRGGQPQHF
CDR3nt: TGTGCCAGCGGATGGAGGGGTGGTCAGCCCCAGCATTTT

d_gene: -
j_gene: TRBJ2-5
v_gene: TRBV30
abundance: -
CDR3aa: CAWSIGGGGETQYF
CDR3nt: TGTGCCTGGAGTATCGGGGGAGGAGGTGAGACCCAGTACTTC

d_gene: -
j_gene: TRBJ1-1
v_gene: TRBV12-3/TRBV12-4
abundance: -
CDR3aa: CASRFERPPGAFF
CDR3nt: TGTGCCAGCAGGTTCGAGAGGCCGCCTGGGGCTTTCTTT

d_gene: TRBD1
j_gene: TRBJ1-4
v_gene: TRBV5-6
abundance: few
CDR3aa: CASSYSTGGSEKLFF
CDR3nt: TGTGCCAGCAGCTACTCGACAGGGGGCAGTGAAAAACTGTTTTTT

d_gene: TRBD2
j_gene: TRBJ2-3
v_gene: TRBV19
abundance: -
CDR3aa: CASTNLAGTGDTQYF
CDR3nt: TGTGCCAGTACTAACTTAGCGGGAACGGGAGATACGCAGTATTTT

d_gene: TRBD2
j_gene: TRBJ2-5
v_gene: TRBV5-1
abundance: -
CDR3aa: CASSLGLAGGIETQYF
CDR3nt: TGCGCCAGCAGCTTGGGCCTAGCGGGGGGAATAGAGACCCAGTACTTC

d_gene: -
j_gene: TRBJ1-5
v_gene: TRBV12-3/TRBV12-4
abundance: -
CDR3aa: CASSLGTASPQHF
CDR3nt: TGTGCCAGCAGTTTAGGCACAGCTTCACCCCAGCATTTT

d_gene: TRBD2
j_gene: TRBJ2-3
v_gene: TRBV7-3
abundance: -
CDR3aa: CASSLNLAGLRDTQYF
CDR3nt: TGTGCCAGCAGCTTAAATCTAGCGGGTCTCCGGGATACGCAGTATTTT

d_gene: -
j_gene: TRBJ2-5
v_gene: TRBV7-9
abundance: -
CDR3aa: CASSSWQKETQYF
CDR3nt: TGTGCCAGCAGTTCGTGGCAGAAAGAGACCCAGTACTTC

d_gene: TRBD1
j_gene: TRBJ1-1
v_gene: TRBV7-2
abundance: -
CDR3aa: CASSLVPPGQFYSEAFF
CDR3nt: TGTGCCAGCAGCTTAGTTCCGCCGGGACAGTTTTATTCTGAAGCTTTCTTT

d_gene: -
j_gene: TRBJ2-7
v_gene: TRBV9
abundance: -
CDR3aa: CASSVGPSVTYEQYF
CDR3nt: TGTGCCAGCAGCGTAGGGCCTAGCGTTACCTACGAGCAGTACTTC

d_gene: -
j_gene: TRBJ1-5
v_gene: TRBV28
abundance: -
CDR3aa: CASRGRNQPQHF
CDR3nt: TGTGCCAGCAGGGGGCGCAATCAGCCCCAGCATTTT

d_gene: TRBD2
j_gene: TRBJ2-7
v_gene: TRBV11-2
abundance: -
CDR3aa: CASSYSGSATYEQYF
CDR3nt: TGTGCCAGCAGCTATAGCGGGAGCGCAACCTACGAGCAGTACTTC

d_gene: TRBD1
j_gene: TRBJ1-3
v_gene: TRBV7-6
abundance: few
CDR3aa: CASSLARQGSGNTIYF
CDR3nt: TGTGCCAGCAGCTTAGCCCGACAGGGGTCAGGAAACACCATATATTTT

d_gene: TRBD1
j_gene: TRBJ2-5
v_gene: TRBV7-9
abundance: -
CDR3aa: CASSSVTGGKETQYF
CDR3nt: TGTGCCAGCAGCTCTGTGACAGGGGGGAAAGAGACCCAGTACTTC

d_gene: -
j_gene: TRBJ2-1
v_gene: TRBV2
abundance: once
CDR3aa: CASSAGLIEQFF
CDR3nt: TGTGCCAGCAGTGCGGGATTGATTGAGCAGTTCTTC

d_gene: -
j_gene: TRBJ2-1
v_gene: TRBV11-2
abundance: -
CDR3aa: CASSLVSGSHSEQFF
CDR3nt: TGTGCCAGCAGCTTAGTCTCGGGGAGCCATTCCGAGCAGTTCTTC

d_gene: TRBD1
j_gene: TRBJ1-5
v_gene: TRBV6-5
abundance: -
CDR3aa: CASSRTGMNNQPQHF
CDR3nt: TGTGCCAGCAGCAGGACAGGAATGAACAATCAGCCCCAGCATTTT

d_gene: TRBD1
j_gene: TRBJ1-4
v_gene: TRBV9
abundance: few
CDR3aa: CASSVGRDSFNEKLFF
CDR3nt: TGTGCCAGCAGCGTAGGCCGGGACAGCTTTAATGAAAAACTGTTTTTT

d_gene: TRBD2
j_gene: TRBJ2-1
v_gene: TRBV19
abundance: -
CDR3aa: CASSVLAGGSDEQFF
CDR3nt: TGTGCCAGTAGTGTGCTAGCGGGAGGGAGCGATGAGCAGTTCTTC

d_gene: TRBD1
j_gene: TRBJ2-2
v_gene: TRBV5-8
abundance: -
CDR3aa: CASSWDSTGELFF
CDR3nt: TGTGCCAGCAGCTGGGACAGCACCGGGGAGCTGTTTTTT

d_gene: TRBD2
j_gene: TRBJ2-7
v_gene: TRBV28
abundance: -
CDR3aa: CASSLSLAGTSGNEQYF
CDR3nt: TGTGCCAGCAGTTTATCCTTAGCCGGGACTAGCGGGAACGAGCAGTACTTC

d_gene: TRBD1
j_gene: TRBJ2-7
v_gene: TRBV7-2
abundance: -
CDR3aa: CASSSPQGSYEQYF
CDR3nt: TGTGCCAGCAGCTCCCCACAGGGGTCCTACGAGCAGTACTTC

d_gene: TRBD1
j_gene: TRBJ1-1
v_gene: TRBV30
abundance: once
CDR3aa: CAWSTVQGAEAFF
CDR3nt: TGTGCCTGGAGCACAGTCCAGGGGGCTGAAGCTTTCTTT

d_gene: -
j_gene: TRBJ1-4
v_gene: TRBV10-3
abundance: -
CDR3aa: CAISRDLPTNEKLFF
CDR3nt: TGTGCCATCAGCCGCGATCTCCCCACTAATGAAAAACTGTTTTTT

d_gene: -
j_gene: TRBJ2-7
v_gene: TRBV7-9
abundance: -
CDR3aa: CASSLGSHYIFGYEQYF
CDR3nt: TGTGCCAGCAGCCTGGGGAGTCACTACATCTTTGGGTACGAGCAGTACTTC

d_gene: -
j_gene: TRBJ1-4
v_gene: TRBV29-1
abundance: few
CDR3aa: CSVFGESGGGKLFF
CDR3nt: TGCAGCGTTTTCGGTGAGTCCGGCGGTGGAAAACTGTTTTTT

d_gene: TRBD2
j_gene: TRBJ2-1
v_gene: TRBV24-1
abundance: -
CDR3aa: CATSDPGTSGSLPQFF
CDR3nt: TGTGCCACCAGTGATCCCGGGACTAGCGGGAGTTTGCCGCAGTTCTTC

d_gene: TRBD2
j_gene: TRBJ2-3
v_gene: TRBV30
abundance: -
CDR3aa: CAWSDESTVAGGPTDTQYF
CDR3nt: TGTGCCTGGAGTGACGAATCGACCGTAGCGGGAGGGCCCACAGATACGCAGTATTTT

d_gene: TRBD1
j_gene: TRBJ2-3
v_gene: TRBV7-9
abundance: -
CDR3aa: CASSSTGSPDTQYF
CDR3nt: TGTGCCAGCAGTTCGACAGGGAGCCCAGATACGCAGTATTTT

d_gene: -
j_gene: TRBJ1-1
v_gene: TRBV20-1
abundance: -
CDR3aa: CSAGQPTEAFF
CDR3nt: TGCAGTGCTGGACAGCCAACTGAAGCTTTCTTT

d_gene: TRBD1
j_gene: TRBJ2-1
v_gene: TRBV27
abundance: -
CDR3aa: CASSTRTGAHNEQFF
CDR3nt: TGTGCCAGCAGTACCAGGACAGGGGCCCACAATGAGCAGTTCTTC

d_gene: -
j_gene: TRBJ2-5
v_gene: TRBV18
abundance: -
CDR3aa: CASSLKDKQETQYF
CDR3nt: TGTGCCAGCTCACTCAAGGACAAGCAAGAGACCCAGTACTTC

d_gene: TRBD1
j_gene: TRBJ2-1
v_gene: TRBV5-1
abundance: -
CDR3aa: CASSQRTGDTNEQFF
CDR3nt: TGCGCCAGCAGCCAGAGGACAGGGGATACCAATGAGCAGTTCTTC

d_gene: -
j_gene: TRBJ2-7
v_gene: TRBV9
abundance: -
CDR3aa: CASSVGPGIYEQYF
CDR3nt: TGTGCCAGCAGCGTAGGGCCGGGGATCTACGAGCAGTACTTC

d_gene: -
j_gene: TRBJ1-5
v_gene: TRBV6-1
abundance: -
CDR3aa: CASSEPGAQHF
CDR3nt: TGTGCCAGCAGTGAGCCGGGTGCCCAGCATTTT

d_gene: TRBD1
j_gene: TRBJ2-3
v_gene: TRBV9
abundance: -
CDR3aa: CASSVGYRDRLTDTQYF
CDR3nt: TGTGCCAGCAGCGTAGGATACCGGGACAGACTCACAGATACGCAGTATTTT

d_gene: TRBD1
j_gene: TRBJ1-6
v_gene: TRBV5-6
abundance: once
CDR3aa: CASSLRDRSPLHF
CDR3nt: TGTGCCAGCAGCTTGCGGGACAGGTCACCCCTCCACTTT

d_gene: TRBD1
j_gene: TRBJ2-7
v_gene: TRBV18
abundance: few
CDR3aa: CASSPRTGGSEQYF
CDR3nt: TGTGCCAGCTCACCACGAACAGGGGGCAGCGAGCAGTACTTC

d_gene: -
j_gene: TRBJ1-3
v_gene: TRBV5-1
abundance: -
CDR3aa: CASSLGTTSGNTIYF
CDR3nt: TGCGCCAGCAGCCTCGGGACAACCTCTGGAAACACCATATATTTT

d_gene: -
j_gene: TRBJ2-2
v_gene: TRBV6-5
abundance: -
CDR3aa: CASSPILSTGELFF
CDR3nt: TGTGCCAGCAGCCCCATTCTAAGCACCGGGGAGCTGTTTTTT

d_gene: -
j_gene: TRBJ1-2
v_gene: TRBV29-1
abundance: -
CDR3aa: CTSLDRGAGYTF
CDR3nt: TGCACCAGTCTGGACAGAGGGGCTGGCTACACCTTC

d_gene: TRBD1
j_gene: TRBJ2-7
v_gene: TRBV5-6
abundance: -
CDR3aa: CASSSLGTAYEQYF
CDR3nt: TGTGCCAGCAGCTCGCTCGGGACAGCCTACGAGCAGTACTTC

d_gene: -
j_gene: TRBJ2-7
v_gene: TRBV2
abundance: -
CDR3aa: CASVGGHGYEQYF
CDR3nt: TGTGCCAGCGTTGGTGGTCACGGTTACGAGCAGTACTTC

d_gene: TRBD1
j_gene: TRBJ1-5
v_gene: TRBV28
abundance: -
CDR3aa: CASSTGQGINQPQHF
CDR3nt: TGTGCCAGCAGCACGGGACAGGGGATCAATCAGCCCCAGCATTTT

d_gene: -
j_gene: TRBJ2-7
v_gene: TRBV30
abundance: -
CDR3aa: CAWSASWRVQGTSYEQYF
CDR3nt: TGTGCCTGGAGTGCCTCTTGGAGGGTACAGGGGACTTCTTACGAGCAGTACTTC

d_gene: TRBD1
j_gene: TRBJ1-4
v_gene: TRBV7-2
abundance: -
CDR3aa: CASSLHRGNEKLFF
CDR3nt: TGTGCCAGCAGCTTACACAGGGGTAATGAAAAACTGTTTTTT

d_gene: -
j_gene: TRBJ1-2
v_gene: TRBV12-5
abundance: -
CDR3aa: CASGALDLADSGYTF
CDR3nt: TGTGCTAGTGGTGCTCTCGACCTGGCTGACTCTGGCTACACCTTC